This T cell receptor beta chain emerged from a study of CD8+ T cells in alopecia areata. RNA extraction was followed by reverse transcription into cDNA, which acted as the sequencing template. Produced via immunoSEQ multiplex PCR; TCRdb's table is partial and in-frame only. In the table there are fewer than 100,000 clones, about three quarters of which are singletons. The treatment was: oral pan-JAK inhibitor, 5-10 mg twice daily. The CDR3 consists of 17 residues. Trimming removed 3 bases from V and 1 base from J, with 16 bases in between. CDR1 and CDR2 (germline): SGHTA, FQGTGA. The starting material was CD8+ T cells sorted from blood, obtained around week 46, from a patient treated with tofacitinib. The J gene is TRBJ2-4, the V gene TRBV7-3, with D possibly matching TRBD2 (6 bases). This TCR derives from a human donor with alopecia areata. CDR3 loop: CASSFGDWFEAKNIQYF. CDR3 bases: TGTGCCAGCAGCTTCGGGGACTGGTTCGAGGCCAAAAACATTCAGTACTTC.